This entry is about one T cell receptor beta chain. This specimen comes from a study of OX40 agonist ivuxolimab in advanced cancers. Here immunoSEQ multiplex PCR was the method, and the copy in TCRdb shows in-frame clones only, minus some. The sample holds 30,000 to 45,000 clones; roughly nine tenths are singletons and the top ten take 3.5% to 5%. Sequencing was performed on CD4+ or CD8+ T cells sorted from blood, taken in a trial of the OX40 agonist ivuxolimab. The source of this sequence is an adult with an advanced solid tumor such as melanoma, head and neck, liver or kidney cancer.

In DNA, the CDR3 is TGCAGCGTTGCCTTCGGACAGGGCGGTGGCTACACCTTC. Its protein product is CSVAFGQGGGYTF. The chain links TRBV29-1 to TRBJ1-2, with 8 bases aligning to TRBD1. CDR3 length equals 13 residues. Germline CDR1 is SQVTM and CDR2 is ANQGSEA. The V gene end was trimmed by 4 bases and the J gene end by 7 bases; junction bases not matched to a gene: 8.